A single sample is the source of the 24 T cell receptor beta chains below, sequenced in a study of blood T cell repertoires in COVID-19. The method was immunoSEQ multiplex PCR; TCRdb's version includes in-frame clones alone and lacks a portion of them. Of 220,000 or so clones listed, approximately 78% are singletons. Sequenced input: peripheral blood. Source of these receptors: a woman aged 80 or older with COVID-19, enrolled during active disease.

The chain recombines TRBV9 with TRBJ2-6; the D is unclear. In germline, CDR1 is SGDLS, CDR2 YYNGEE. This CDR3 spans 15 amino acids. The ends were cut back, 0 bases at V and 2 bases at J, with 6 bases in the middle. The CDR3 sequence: CASSVATTGANVLTF. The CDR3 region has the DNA TGTGCCAGCAGCGTAGCAACAACTGGGGCCAACGTCCTGACTTTC.

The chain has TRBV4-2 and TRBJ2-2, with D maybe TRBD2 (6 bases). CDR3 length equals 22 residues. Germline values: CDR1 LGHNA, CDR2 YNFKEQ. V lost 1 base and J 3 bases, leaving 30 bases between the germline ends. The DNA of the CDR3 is TGTGCCAGCAGCCAAGGACTCATAGCGGAATCATTATCAGGGTTGTACACCGGGGAGCTGTTTTTT. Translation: CASSQGLIAESLSGLYTGELFF.

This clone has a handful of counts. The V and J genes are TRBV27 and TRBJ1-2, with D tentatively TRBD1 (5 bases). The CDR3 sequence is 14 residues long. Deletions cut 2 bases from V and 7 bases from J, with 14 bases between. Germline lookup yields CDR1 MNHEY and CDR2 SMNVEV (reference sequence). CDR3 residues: CASSLRLAGGGYTF. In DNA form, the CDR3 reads TGTGCCAGCAGTTTACGTCTTGCCGGGGGTGGCTACACCTTC.

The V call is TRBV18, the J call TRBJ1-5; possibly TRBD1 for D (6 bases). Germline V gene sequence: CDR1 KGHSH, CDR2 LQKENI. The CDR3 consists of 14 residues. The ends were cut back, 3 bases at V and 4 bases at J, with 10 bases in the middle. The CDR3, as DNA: TGTGCCAGCTCACCCGGACAGCCTAATCAGCCCCAGCATTTT. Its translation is CASSPGQPNQPQHF.

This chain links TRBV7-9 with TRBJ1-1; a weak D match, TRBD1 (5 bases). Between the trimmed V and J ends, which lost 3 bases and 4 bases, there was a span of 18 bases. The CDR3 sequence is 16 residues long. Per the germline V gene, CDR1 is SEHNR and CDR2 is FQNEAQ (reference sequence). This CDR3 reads CASSFGTGGRSTEAFF. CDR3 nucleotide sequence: TGTGCCAGCAGCTTTGGGACCGGGGGAAGGAGCACTGAAGCTTTCTTT.

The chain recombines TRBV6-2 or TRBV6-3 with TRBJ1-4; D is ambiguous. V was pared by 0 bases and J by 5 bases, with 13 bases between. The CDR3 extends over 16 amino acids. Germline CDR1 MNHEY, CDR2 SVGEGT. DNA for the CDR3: TGTGCCAGCAGTTACTCGCTGGAGGACCCGAATGAAAAACTGTTTTTT. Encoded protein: CASSYSLEDPNEKLFF.

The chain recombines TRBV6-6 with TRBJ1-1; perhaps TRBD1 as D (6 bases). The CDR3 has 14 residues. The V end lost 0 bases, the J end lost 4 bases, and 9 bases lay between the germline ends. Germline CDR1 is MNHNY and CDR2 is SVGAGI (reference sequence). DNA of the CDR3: TGTGCCAGCAGTTACTCTCAGGGGAGCACTGAAGCTTTCTTT. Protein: CASSYSQGSTEAFF.

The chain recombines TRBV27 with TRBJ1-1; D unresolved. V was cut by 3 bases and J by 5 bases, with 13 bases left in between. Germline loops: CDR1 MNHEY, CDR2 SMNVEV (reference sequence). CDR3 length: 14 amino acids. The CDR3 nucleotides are TGTGCCAGCAGTTTTACGTATATGAGGACTGAAGCTTTCTTT. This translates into CASSFTYMRTEAFF.

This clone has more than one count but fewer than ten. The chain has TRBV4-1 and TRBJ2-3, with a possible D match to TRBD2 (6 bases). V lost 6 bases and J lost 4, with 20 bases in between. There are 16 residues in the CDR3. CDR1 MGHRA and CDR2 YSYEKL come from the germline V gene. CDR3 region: CASRTGLILTPDTQYF. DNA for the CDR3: TGCGCCAGCAGGACCGGACTAATCCTAACCCCAGATACGCAGTATTTT.

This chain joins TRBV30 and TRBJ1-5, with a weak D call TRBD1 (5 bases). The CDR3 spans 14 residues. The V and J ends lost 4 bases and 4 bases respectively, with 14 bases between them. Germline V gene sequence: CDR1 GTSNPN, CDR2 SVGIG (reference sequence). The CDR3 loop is CAWKRPQENQPQHF. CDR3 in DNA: TGTGCCTGGAAACGGCCACAGGAAAATCAGCCCCAGCATTTT. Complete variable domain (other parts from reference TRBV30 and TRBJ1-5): SQTIHQWPATLVQPVGSPLSLECTVEGTSNPNLYWYRQAAGRGLQLLFYSVGIGQISSEVPQNLSASRPQDRQFILSSKKLLLSDSGFYLCAWKRPQENQPQHFGDGTRLSIL.

CDR3 nucleotides: TGTGCCATCAGTGGGGGCGGGAGTTACTACGAGCAGTACTTC. This codes for CAISGGGSYYEQYF. The chain has TRBV10-3 and TRBJ2-7; 7 positions match TRBD2. This CDR3 spans 14 amino acids. Trimming removed 4 bases from V and 3 bases from J; junction bases left unmatched: 6. Per the germline V gene, CDR1 is ENHRY and CDR2 is SYGVKD.

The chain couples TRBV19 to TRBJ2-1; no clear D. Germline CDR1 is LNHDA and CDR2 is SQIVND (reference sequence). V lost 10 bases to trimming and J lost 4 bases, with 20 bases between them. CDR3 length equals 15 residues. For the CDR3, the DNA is TGTGCCACCCGTGGCTTTGTAGGCGGTTACAATGAGCAGTTCTTC. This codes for CATRGFVGGYNEQFF.

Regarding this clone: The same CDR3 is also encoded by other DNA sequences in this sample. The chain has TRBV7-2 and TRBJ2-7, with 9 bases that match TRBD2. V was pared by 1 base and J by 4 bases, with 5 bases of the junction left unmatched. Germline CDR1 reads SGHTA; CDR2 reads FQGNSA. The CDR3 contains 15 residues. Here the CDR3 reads CASSLGTSASYEQYF. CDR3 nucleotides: TGTGCCAGCAGCTTAGGGACTAGCGCCTCATACGAGCAGTACTTC.

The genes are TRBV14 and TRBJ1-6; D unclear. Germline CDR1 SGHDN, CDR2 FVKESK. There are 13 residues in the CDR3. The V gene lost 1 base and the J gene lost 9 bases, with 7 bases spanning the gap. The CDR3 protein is CASSQGSVSPLHF. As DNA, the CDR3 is TGTGCCAGCAGCCAAGGCAGCGTTTCACCCCTCCACTTT.

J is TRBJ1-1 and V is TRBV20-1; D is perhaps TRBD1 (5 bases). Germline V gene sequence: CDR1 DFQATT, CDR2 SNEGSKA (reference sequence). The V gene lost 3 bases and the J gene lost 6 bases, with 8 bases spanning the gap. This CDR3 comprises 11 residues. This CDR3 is CSASPGPEAFF. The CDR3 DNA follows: TGCAGTGCTAGCCCAGGGCCTGAAGCTTTCTTT.

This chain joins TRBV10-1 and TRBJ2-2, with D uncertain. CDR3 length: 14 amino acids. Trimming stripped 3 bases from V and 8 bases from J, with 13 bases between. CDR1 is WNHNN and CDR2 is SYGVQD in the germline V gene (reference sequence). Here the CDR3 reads CASSDGSPRGELFF. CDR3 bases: TGCGCCAGCAGTGACGGCAGTCCTAGGGGGGAGCTGTTTTTT.

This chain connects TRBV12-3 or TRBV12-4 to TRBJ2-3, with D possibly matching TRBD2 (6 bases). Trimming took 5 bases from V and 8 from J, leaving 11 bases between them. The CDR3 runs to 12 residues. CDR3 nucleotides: TGTGCCAGCAGTCGCGGAGGGGCTACGCAGTATTTT. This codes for CASSRGGATQYF.

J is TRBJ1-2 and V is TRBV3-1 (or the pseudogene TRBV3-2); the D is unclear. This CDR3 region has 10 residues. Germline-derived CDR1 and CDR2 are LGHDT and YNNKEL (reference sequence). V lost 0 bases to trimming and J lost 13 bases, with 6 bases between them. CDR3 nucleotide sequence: TGTGCCAGCAGCCAAGAGGCAGGCACCTTC. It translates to CASSQEAGTF.

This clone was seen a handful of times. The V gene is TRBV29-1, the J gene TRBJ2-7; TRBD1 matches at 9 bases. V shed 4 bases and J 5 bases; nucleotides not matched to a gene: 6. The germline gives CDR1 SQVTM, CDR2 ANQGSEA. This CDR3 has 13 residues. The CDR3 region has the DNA TGCAGCGTTGGACAGGGGGTATACAACGAGCAGTACTTC. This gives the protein CSVGQGVYNEQYF.

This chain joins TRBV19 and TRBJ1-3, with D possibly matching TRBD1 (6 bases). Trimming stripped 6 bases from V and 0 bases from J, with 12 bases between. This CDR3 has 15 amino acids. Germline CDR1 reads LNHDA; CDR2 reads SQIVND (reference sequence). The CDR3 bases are TGTGCCAGTAGCCCGGGACATTACTCTGGAAACACCATATATTTT. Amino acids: CASSPGHYSGNTIYF.

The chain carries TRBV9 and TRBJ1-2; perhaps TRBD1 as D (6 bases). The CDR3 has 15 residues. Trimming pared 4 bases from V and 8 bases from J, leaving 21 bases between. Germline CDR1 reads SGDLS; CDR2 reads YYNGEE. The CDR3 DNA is TGTGCCAGCAGCTTAAGGCCCACAGGGAACGGCGGCTACACCTTC. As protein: CASSLRPTGNGGYTF.

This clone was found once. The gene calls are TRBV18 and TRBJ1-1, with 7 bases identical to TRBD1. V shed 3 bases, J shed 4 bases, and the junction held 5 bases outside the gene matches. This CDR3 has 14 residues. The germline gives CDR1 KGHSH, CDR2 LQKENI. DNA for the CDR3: TGTGCCAGCTCACCGACCGGGACAGTCACTGAAGCTTTCTTT. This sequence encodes CASSPTGTVTEAFF.

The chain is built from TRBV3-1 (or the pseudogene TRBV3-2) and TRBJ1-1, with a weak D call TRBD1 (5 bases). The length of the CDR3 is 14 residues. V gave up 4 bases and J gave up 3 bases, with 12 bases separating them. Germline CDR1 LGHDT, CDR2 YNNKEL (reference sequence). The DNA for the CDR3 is TGTGCCAGCAGCCCACACAGGTTGGACACTGAAGCTTTCTTT. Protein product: CASSPHRLDTEAFF.

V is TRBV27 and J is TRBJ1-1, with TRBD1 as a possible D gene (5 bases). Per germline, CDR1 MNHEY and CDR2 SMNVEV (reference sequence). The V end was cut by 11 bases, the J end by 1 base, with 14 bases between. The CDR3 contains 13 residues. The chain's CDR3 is CAPPAQGNTEAFF. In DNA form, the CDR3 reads TGTGCCCCGCCTGCTCAGGGGAACACTGAAGCTTTCTTT.